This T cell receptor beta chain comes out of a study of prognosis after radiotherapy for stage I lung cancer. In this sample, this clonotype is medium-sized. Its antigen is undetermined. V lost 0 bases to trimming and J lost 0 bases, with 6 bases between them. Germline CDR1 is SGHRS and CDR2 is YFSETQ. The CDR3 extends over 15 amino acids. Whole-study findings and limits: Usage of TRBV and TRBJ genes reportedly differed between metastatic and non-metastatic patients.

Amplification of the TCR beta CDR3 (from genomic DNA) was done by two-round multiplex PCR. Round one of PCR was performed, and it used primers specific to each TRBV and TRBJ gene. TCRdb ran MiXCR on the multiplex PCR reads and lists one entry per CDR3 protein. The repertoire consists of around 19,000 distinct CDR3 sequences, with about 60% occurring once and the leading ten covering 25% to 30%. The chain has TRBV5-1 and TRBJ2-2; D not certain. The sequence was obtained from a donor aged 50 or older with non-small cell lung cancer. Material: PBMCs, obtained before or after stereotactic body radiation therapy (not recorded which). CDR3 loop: CASSLGHPNTGELFF. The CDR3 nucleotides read TGCGCCAGCAGCTTGGGGCACCCGAACACCGGGGAGCTGTTTTTT.